This TCR beta chain was sequenced in a study of identical twins. Study-level findings and limits: Zero-insertion analyses could be partly confounded by invariant MAIT and iNKT cells.

This clonotype turned up a few times. Its antigen is not known. Template switching, a step in the protocol, added a universal primer site, and cDNA carried unique molecular identifiers. TCRdb used MiXCR to reprocess the 5' RACE reads, holding one entry per CDR3 protein. The sample lists 200,000 to 300,000 distinct CDR3 sequences, approximately 6.8% occurring once. All donors comprised healthy Caucasians. A further study also used this sample, focusing on yellow fever vaccine responses in identical twins.

Sequencing was performed on CD8+ T cells sorted from blood. The clonotype comes from a woman younger than 35 in good health.

CDR3 sequence (DNA): TGCAGCGTGCGCTGGACAGGGTTGAACACTGAAGCTTTCTTT. Translated, it gives CSVRWTGLNTEAFF. The chain combines TRBV29-1 with TRBJ1-1; 8 bases agree with TRBD1. Germline loops: CDR1 SQVTM, CDR2 ANQGSEA. The junction had 6 bases not matched to a gene; V was cut back by 6 bases and J by 0 bases. There are 14 residues in the CDR3.